The source of this T cell receptor (beta chain) is a study of blood T cell repertoires in COVID-19. V was clipped by 0 bases and J by 5 bases, with 19 bases between them. Germline V gives CDR1 KGHSH, CDR2 LQKENI. The CDR3 is 17 amino acids. TCRdb keeps only in-frame clones here, not all; method: immunoSEQ multiplex PCR. Of about 29,000 clones listed, more than 70% are singletons. This receptor was obtained from a man aged 80 or over with active COVID-19. V is TRBV18 and J is TRBJ1-2, with D possibly matching TRBD1 (5 bases). Sequencing was performed on peripheral blood. CDR3 in amino acids: CASSPPEGQFRSYGYTF. The CDR3 DNA reads TGTGCCAGCTCACCACCGGAGGGGCAGTTTCGATCATATGGCTACACCTTC.